Listed below are T cell receptor beta chains from one sample, sequenced in a study of shared clonotypes between healthy human individuals. Profiling relied on immunoSEQ multiplex PCR, and the TCRdb table lists in-frame clones only, not all of them. The table has millions of clones, 85% to 95% seen once; the top ten hold 0.1% to 0.15%. Sequencing was performed on naive CD4+ T cells sorted from blood. The receptors stem from a man between 18 and 35 years old in good health. CDR3s include the opening cysteine and the closing phenylalanine or tryptophan. The D gene is left open where the match is weak. Not every row has a clone size; where given, it reads once, few, many or a size class.

abundance | j_gene | v_gene | d_gene | CDR3nt | CDR3aa
few | TRBJ2-6 | TRBV11-2 | NA | TGTGCCAGCAGCTTAAGCTCTGGGGCCAACGTCCTGACTTTC | CASSLSSGANVLTF
NA | TRBJ2-2 | TRBV7-2 | TRBD2 | TGTGCCAGCAGCTGGGAGGGACTAATAGCCGGGGAGCTGTTTTTT | CASSWEGLIAGELFF
NA | TRBJ2-7 | TRBV5-1 | NA | TGCGCCAGCAGCTTTATCGAGGGGCGGGCTCTCTCCTACGAGCAGTACTTC | CASSFIEGRALSYEQYF
once | TRBJ2-7 | TRBV7-2 | TRBD1 | TGTGCCAGCAGCTTAACTCCGGGACAGGGGTACGAGCAGTACTTC | CASSLTPGQGYEQYF
NA | TRBJ1-1 | TRBV7-9 | TRBD1 | TGTGCCAGCAGCGCCACCAGGGGGCCAGGGACTGAAGCTTTCTTT | CASSATRGPGTEAFF
NA | TRBJ2-7 | TRBV6-5 | TRBD1 | TGTGCCAGCAGTTACTTACAGGGGGCAGGCGAGCAGTACTTC | CASSYLQGAGEQYF
NA | TRBJ2-1 | TRBV29-1 | NA | TGCAGCGTTGAGTTCGCGGGCCTCAATGAGCAGTTCTTC | CSVEFAGLNEQFF
NA | TRBJ2-1 | TRBV6-1 | TRBD1 | TGTGCCAGCAGGACCGGGACAGGGGGATACAATGAGCAGTTCTTC | CASRTGTGGYNEQFF
NA | TRBJ1-2 | TRBV11-2 | NA | TGTGCCAGCAGCTTAGTAGGTGCTAACTATGGCTACACCTTC | CASSLVGANYGYTF
NA | TRBJ1-2 | TRBV5-4 | NA | TGTGCCAGCAGCTTGGCCTCGCAACTAGGGTATGGCTACACCTTC | CASSLASQLGYGYTF
NA | TRBJ2-1 | TRBV7-9 | TRBD2 | TGTGCCAGCAGCCAGGGGACTAGCGGGAGTAATGAGCAGTTCTTC | CASSQGTSGSNEQFF
once | TRBJ2-7 | TRBV6-5 | NA | TGTGCCAGCAGTTACTCGACCCGAGGTCCCTACGAGCAGTACTTC | CASSYSTRGPYEQYF
NA | TRBJ1-6 | TRBV19 | TRBD1 | TGTGCCAGTAGTATCTCGGGGACAGGGGGCGGATCACCCCTCCACTTT | CASSISGTGGGSPLHF
few | TRBJ1-6 | TRBV18 | TRBD1 | TGTGCCAGCTCCCAACAGGGGGCAGGTTCACCCCTCCACTTT | CASSQQGAGSPLHF
NA | TRBJ2-1 | TRBV7-8 | TRBD2 | TGTGCCAGCAGCAAATCGAGCGGGATCGGAGGTGAGCAGTTCTTC | CASSKSSGIGGEQFF
NA | TRBJ1-4 | TRBV28 | NA | TGTGCCAGCAGTTTTCAAGCCGGAGGCCCTGAAAATGAAAAACTGTTTTTT | CASSFQAGGPENEKLFF
NA | TRBJ2-7 | TRBV5-4 | NA | TGTGCCAGCAGCTTGGGACCTATCCTCTACGAGCAGTACTTC | CASSLGPILYEQYF
NA | TRBJ1-1 | TRBV5-1 | TRBD1 | TGCGCCAGCAGCCAGGGGGCGCATTACGGCTCTGAAGCTTTCTTT | CASSQGAHYGSEAFF
NA | TRBJ1-3 | TRBV7-9 | NA | TGTGCCAGCAGCTCCAGGGATCCCTCTGGAAACACCATATATTTT | CASSSRDPSGNTIYF
NA | TRBJ1-2 | TRBV6-5 | NA | TGTGCCAGCAGTTACTCGACGCAGGGGCCCTACACCTTC | CASSYSTQGPYTF